This TCR beta chain was observed in a study of blood T cell repertoires in COVID-19. As for the study in general: Recovery among Cohort 3 donors was established by two negative PCRs, clearance, or symptom resolution. Samples representing acute and convalescent COVID-19 were sourced from the United States, Italy and Spain.

Sequencing was performed with immunoSEQ multiplex PCR; in TCRdb, only in-frame clones are kept and a portion is missing. The table records about 270,000 clones, approximately 90% of them present only once. The V end was cut by 6 bases, the J end by 4 bases, with 14 bases between. There are 13 residues in the CDR3. Germline loops: CDR1 SGDLS, CDR2 YYNGEE. The sample consisted of PBMCs or T cells enriched from blood (not recorded which). The origin of this receptor is a woman in her sixties or seventies in a cohort exposed to, infected with or recovered from COVID-19 (not recorded which). This chain connects TRBV9 to TRBJ2-7; TRBD1 is a possible D gene (5 bases). The CDR3 protein is CASTADTGYEQYF. The CDR3 DNA reads TGTGCCAGCACGGCGGACACGGGTTACGAGCAGTACTTC.